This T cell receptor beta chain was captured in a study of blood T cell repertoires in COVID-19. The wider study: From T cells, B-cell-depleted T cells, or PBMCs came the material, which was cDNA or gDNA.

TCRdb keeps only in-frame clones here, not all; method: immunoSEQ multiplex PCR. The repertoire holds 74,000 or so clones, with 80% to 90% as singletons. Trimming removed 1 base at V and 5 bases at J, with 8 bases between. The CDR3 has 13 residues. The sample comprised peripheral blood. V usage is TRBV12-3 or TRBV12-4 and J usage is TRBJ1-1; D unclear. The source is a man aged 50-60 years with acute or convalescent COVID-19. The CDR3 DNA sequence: TGTGCCAGCAGTTTAGTAGTTCGGACTGAAGCTTTCTTT. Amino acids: CASSLVVRTEAFF.